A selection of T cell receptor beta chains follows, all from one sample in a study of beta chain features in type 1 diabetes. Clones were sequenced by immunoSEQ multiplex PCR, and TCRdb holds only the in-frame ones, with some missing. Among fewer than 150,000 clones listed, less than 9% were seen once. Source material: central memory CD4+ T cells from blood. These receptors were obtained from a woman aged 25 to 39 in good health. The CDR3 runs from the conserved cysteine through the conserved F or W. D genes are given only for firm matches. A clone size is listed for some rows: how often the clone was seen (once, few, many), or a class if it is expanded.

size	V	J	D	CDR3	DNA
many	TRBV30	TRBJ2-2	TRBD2	CAWRRGLARTGELFF	TGTGCCTGGAGGCGGGGACTAGCGAGAACCGGGGAGCTGTTTTTT
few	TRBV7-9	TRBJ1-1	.	CASSPLYRNTEAFF	TGTGCCAGCAGCCCTCTTTATAGGAACACTGAAGCTTTCTTT
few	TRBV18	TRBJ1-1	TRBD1	CASSPHRGPTEAFF	TGTGCCAGCTCACCCCACAGGGGGCCCACTGAAGCTTTCTTT
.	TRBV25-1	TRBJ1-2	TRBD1	CASPDGQALDYGYTF	TGTGCCAGCCCCGACGGACAGGCCCTTGACTATGGCTACACCTTC
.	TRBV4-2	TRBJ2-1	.	CASQELTGLHNEQFF	TGTGCCAGCCAAGAACTAACGGGACTCCACAATGAGCAGTTCTTC
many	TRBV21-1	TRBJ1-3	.	CASSKRHTSGNTIYF	TGTGCCAGCAGCAAGCGTCATACCTCTGGAAACACCATATATTTT
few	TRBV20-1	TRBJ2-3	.	CSALSTDTQYF	TGCAGTGCCCTTAGCACAGATACGCAGTATTTT
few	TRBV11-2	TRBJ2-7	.	CASSPQVSDIYEQYF	TGTGCCAGCAGCCCTCAGGTATCAGACATCTACGAGCAGTACTTC
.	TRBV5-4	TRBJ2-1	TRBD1	CASSSGTGIWSGNNEQFF	TGTGCCAGCAGCTCCGGGACAGGTATCTGGTCCGGAAACAATGAGCAGTTCTTC
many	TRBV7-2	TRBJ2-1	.	CASSSAGQLSYNEQFF	TGTGCCAGCAGCTCGGCGGGACAGCTATCCTACAATGAGCAGTTCTTC
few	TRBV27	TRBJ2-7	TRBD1	CASSSSGQEDSEQYF	TGTGCCAGCAGTTCATCGGGACAGGAGGACTCCGAGCAGTACTTC
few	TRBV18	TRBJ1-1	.	CAATMGGPMNTEAFF	TGTGCAGCAACGATGGGGGGGCCCATGAACACTGAAGCTTTCTTT
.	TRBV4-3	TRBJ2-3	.	CASSQVAGAATDTQYF	TGCGCCAGCAGCCAAGTGGCGGGTGCGGCCACAGATACGCAGTATTTT
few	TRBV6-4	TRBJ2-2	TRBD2	CATGLANTGELFF	TGTGCCACCGGACTAGCGAACACCGGGGAGCTGTTTTTT
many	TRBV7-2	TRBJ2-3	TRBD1	CASSFDRASPDTQYF	TGTGCCAGCAGCTTCGACAGGGCCTCCCCAGATACGCAGTATTTT
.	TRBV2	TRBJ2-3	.	CASTSRLTDTQYF	TGTGCCAGCACAAGTAGACTCACAGATACGCAGTATTTT
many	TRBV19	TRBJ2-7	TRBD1	CASMHQGANEQYF	TGTGCCAGTATGCATCAGGGGGCCAACGAGCAGTACTTC
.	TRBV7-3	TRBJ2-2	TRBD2	CASSLRGGSYAGELFF	TGTGCCAGCAGCTTACGTGGCGGGAGTTATGCCGGGGAGCTGTTTTTT
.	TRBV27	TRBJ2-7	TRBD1	CASSFGRTGNYEQYF	TGTGCCAGCAGTTTCGGCCGGACAGGGAACTACGAGCAGTACTTC
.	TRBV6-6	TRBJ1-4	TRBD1	CASSSTGGIGEKLFF	TGTGCCAGCAGTTCTACAGGGGGAATCGGTGAAAAACTGTTTTTT